Described below is a single T cell receptor beta chain sequence and its context. What it binds is not known. The sample belongs to a study of CXCR3-negative and CXCR3-positive naive CD8 T cells. Study-level results: Comparison of naive CXCR3-negative and CXCR3-positive cells revealed similar TRBV-TRBJ usage, while memory cells differed. Naive cells with CXCR3 showed TRB CDR3s that were more hydrophobic than those in CXCR3-negative naive cells.

Phenotypically, naive CD8+ T cells corresponded to CD45RO-CCR7+CD27+CD95-. The CDR3 loop spans 17 amino acids. In germline, CDR1 is MGHRA, CDR2 YSYEKL. The study made its TRB cDNA libraries by 5' RACE, adding UMI labels. TCRdb reworked the 5' RACE reads into one entry per CDR3 protein, no DNA. This sample's clone table lists about 140,000 distinct CDR3 sequences. The chain combines TRBV4-1 with TRBJ1-1; TCRdb outputs TRBD1, but without DNA this stays unchecked. Specimen: naive CXCR3+ CD8+ T cells from blood. The subset denotes: CD45RO-CCR7+CD27+CD95- naive CD8+ T cells expressing CXCR3 (TNR3+). The source is a human donor in good health. Some clones in this sample may be carry-over from other donors' samples. This CDR3 reads CASSQSHQTGTNTEAFF.